The entry that follows covers one T cell receptor beta chain sequence. The CDR3 extends over 16 amino acids. The V gene's germline CDR1 is MNHEY and CDR2 SMNVEV (reference sequence). The V gene end was trimmed by 6 bases and the J gene end by 2 bases; junction bases not matched to a gene: 9. This sample was included in a study of blood T cell repertoires in COVID-19. Only in-frame clones appear in the TCRdb table, and some are missing; sequencing was by immunoSEQ multiplex PCR. The table lists over 15,000 clones, approximately 85% of them singletons, with under 25% in the top ten. The chain joins TRBV27 to TRBJ2-1; 8 bases match TRBD1. The TCR was taken from a man aged 80 or over with active COVID-19. The sequenced sample was peripheral blood. The CDR3 loop reads CASRALPGQAYNEQFF. The CDR3 DNA is TGTGCCAGCAGAGCTTTACCGGGACAGGCCTACAATGAGCAGTTCTTC.